This T cell receptor beta chain was identified during a study of T cells in tuberculosis. The assay was immunoSEQ multiplex PCR, and TCRdb's table has in-frame clones only and misses some. Among 25,000 to 35,000 clones listed, approximately 95% were seen once. V gave up 8 bases and J gave up 4 bases; unmatched junction bases: 8. The CDR3 covers 16 residues. Germline CDR1 reads MDHEN; CDR2 reads SYDVKM. The specimen sequenced was PBMCs. The TCR comes from a donor aged 10 to 29 with latent tuberculosis or without tuberculosis infection. The V gene is TRBV28, the J gene TRBJ2-2, with 12 bases identical to TRBD2. For the CDR3, the DNA is TGTGCCAGCGGGACTAGCGGGTCCGGGGGCACCGGGGAGCTGTTTTTT. Protein: CASGTSGSGGTGELFF.